The 8 T cell receptor beta chains below come from one sample, sequenced in a study of T cells in Graves' hyperthyroidism and ophthalmopathy. Amplification of TCR beta CDR3 regions was performed using RNA transcripts as template. HTBI primers were the set used in a first-round RT-PCR of the TCR CDR3. TCRdb redid the calling of the multiplex PCR reads with MiXCR, one entry per CDR3 protein. This table has hundreds of thousands of distinct CDR3 sequences, approximately 25% appearing once. The material sequenced was blood. These TCRs come from a woman between 25 and 40 years old with Graves' ophthalmopathy.

This clonotype was seen only a few times. This chain uses TRBV6-1 with TRBJ2-2; no reliable D call. This CDR3 is 13 amino acids long. Trimming left V 7 bases short and J 4 bases short, with 10 bases between. Germline values: CDR1 MNHNS, CDR2 SASEGT. The CDR3 is CASKQVSTGELFF. CDR3 nucleotide sequence: TGTGCCAGCAAGCAGGTTTCCACCGGGGAGCTGTTTTTT.

This clonotype appeared many times. J is TRBJ2-5 and V is TRBV10-3; 7 bases match TRBD1. The V segment lost 3 bases and the J segment 6 bases; nucleotides outside the gene matches: 1. This CDR3 has 12 amino acids. CDR1 is ENHRY and CDR2 is SYGVKD in the germline V gene. The CDR3, as DNA: TGTGCCATCAGTGAACAGGGGAAGACCCAGTACTTC. The encoded protein is CAISEQGKTQYF.

This clonotype was counted only a few times. The chain uses TRBV7-2 and TRBJ1-2; no reliable D call. CDR1 is SGHTA and CDR2 is FQGNSA in the germline V gene. This CDR3 has 11 amino acids. Trimming stripped 1 base from V and 9 bases from J, with 6 bases between. This chain's CDR3 is CASSLEHRYTF. DNA for the CDR3: TGTGCCAGCAGCTTAGAGCATCGCTACACCTTC.

This clonotype was recorded a few times. V gene TRBV28 combines with J gene TRBJ2-7; 10 bases line up with TRBD1. Unmatched junction bases numbered 18, after V lost 5 bases and J lost 2 bases. CDR1 is MDHEN and CDR2 is SYDVKM in the germline V gene. This CDR3 comprises 19 residues. This CDR3 reads CASSPFRDRGGRGAYEQYF. The CDR3 DNA sequence: TGTGCCAGCAGTCCATTTCGGGACAGGGGAGGTCGAGGGGCCTACGAGCAGTACTTC.

This clonotype has only a few counts. Just one base apart from a much larger clone, this may be a read error. The rearrangement uses TRBV30 and TRBJ1-1; weak D call: TRBD1 (5 bases). This CDR3 comprises 15 residues. CDR1 and CDR2 from the germline V gene are GTSNPN and SVGIG (reference sequence). V was clipped by 0 bases and J by 7 bases, with 18 bases between them. CDR3 amino acids: CAWSVSGKSRFEAFF. The DNA of the CDR3 is TGTGCCTGGAGTGTCTCAGGGAAGAGTAGGTTTGAAGCTTTCTTT.

This clonotype was recorded only once. The chain has TRBV12-5 and TRBJ2-2; TRBD1 agrees at 7 bases. The V segment lost 5 bases and the J segment 3 bases; nucleotides outside the gene matches: 0. The length of the CDR3 is 13 residues. Germline CDR1 and CDR2: LGHNT and FRNRAP. CDR3 sequence: CASGTGDTGELFF. CDR3 nucleotide sequence: TGTGCTAGTGGTACAGGGGACACCGGGGAGCTGTTTTTT.

Concerning this clonotype: The junction does not match germline at one end; this may be a read error. The rearrangement uses TRBV11-1 and TRBJ1-1; 7 bases map to TRBD1. This CDR3 spans 17 amino acids. Germline V lookup: CDR1 SGHAT, CDR2 FQDESV (reference sequence). CDR3 bases: TGTGCCAGCAGCTTACGAGGGGGCGCTGGGATGAACACTGAAGCTTGCTTT. This translates into CASSLRGGAGMNTEACF.

With regard to this clonotype: The CDR3 end shows no conserved phenylalanine or tryptophan, and so a read error is likely. No DNA is shown, since the ends of the CDR3 on it are uncertain; the CDR3 is the one TCRdb lists. This chain uses TRBV6-1 with TRBJ1-1; no DNA check was done on the table's D call, TRBD1. Germline-derived CDR1 and CDR2 are MNHNS and SASEGT. The CDR3 sequence runs 14 residues, both termini included. CDR3 sequence: CASSKRGTNTEACL.